The clone carrying this T cell receptor (beta chain) was observed a few times. The sample comes from a study of patients and donors after allogeneic stem cell transplantation. TCRdb used MiXCR to reprocess the RT-PCR reads, holding one entry per CDR3 protein. The sample lists 70,000 to 85,000 distinct CDR3 sequences; roughly 29% were seen once. CDR1 is DFQATT, CDR2 SNEGSKA, per germline (reference sequence). The CDR3 contains 21 residues. J was trimmed by 0 bases and V by 2 bases; bases with no gene match: 21. This TCR derives from a human donor who was either an allogeneic HSCT recipient or a stem cell or donor lymphocyte infusion donor (not recorded which). It is not recorded whose cells these are; they may come from a transplant donor. The V and J genes are TRBV20-1 and TRBJ1-3, with 8 bases fitting TRBD1. The sequenced sample was blood, either unsorted or a sorted T cell fraction (not recorded which). The CDR3 protein is CSARSPLGTGFKQHSGNTIYF. The CDR3 bases are TGCAGTGCTAGAAGCCCTTTGGGGACAGGTTTTAAGCAACACTCTGGAAACACCATATATTTT.